The 14 T cell receptor beta chains in this list originate from one sample, sequenced in a study of T cell changes during pregnancy in multiple sclerosis (dated by TCRdb to between 2018 and 2021). Libraries were built with the immunoSEQ multiplex PCR assay. In TCRdb, the immuneACCESS table is reduced to in-frame sequences with V and J assigned. These tables do not hold every clone; where another copy was compared, an unresolved V gene accounts for under half, and the others remain unexplained. This sample is represented by around 62,000 clones; roughly 87% of them were singletons. The ten largest account for approximately 2% of the sample. This material consisted of peripheral blood, taken in the second trimester of pregnancy. The origin of the receptors is a female donor in good health, enrolled as a control in a pregnancy study.

The rearrangement links TRBV4-1 to TRBJ2-3; D is perhaps TRBD2 (5 bases). Germline V gene lookup returns CDR1 MGHRA and CDR2 YSYEKL. Trimming left V 0 bases short and J 8 bases short, with 18 bases between. This CDR3 is built from 16 residues. The CDR3 region is CASSQEGRGLLGTQYF. CDR3 sequence (DNA): TGCGCCAGCAGCCAAGAAGGAAGAGGGCTTCTGGGTACGCAGTATTTT.

The J gene is TRBJ2-2, the V gene TRBV28, with D hard to call. Trimming removed 6 bases from V and 0 bases from J, with 2 bases in between. The length of the CDR3 is 12 residues. From germline, CDR1 is MDHEN and CDR2 SYDVKM. DNA of the CDR3: TGTGCCAGCAGCTCGAACACCGGGGAGCTGTTTTTT. It yields the protein CASSSNTGELFF.

V usage is TRBV6-6 and J usage is TRBJ1-3; D not resolved. V was clipped by 10 bases and J by 4 bases, with 17 bases between them. The CDR3 is 14 amino acids. The V gene's germline CDR1 is MNHNY and CDR2 SVGAGI (reference sequence). Here the CDR3 reads CAIRTGRRGNTIYF. In nucleotides, the CDR3 is TGTGCCATCCGGACCGGACGGAGGGGAAACACCATATATTTT.

Comments on this clone: Germline is not matched at one junction end, which may reflect a read error. J is TRBJ1-3 and V is TRBV18, with D unresolved. The CDR3 contains 14 residues. Per the germline V gene, CDR1 is KGHSH and CDR2 is LQKENI. The chain's CDR3 is CASSPNRAGNTIYF. The CDR3 nucleotides are TGCGCCAGCTCACCCAATAGAGCTGGAAACACCATATATTTT.

The rearrangement joins TRBV28 to TRBJ2-7; D gene uncertain. The germline V gene has CDR1 MDHEN and CDR2 SYDVKM. V dropped 5 bases and J dropped 0 bases, with 8 bases sitting between them. The CDR3 consists of 13 residues. The CDR3 is CASSPLPSYEQYF. For the CDR3, the DNA is TGTGCCAGCAGTCCTCTTCCCTCCTACGAGCAGTACTTC. Full variable domain (remainder filled in from reference TRBV28 and TRBJ2-7): DVKVTQSSRYLVKRTGEKVFLECVQDMDHENMFWYRQDPGLGLRLIYFSYDVKMKEKGDIPEGYSVSREKKERFSLILESASTNQTSMYLCASSPLPSYEQYFGPGTRLTVT.

The chain uses TRBV11-1 and TRBJ2-1; no definite D call. CDR1 is SGHAT, CDR2 FQDESV, per germline (reference sequence). V lost 3 bases to trimming and J lost 0 bases, with 12 bases between them. The CDR3 runs 16 residues. This chain's CDR3 is CASSLVVPGSYNEQFF. CDR3 coding DNA: TGTGCCAGCAGCTTGGTCGTCCCCGGCTCCTACAATGAGCAGTTCTTC.

This chain uses TRBV10-3 with TRBJ2-3; D perhaps matches TRBD2 (6 bases). This CDR3 contains 14 residues. CDR1 is ENHRY, CDR2 SYGVKD, per germline. The V end was cut by 3 bases, the J end by 6 bases, with 13 bases between. The CDR3 reads CAISDSGTSDTQYF. CDR3 DNA: TGTGCCATCAGTGATTCCGGGACTTCGGATACGCAGTATTTT.

The chain carries TRBV6-1 and TRBJ2-7; the D gene is possibly TRBD1 (5 bases). Germline CDR1 is MNHNS and CDR2 is SASEGT. Deletions cut 2 bases from V and 3 bases from J, with 14 bases between. The CDR3 covers 15 residues. The CDR3 protein is CASSEWNDRDYEQYF. For the CDR3, the DNA is TGTGCCAGCAGTGAATGGAACGACAGAGACTACGAGCAGTACTTC.

The CDR3 sequence: CASSLAPGIGQPQHF. CDR3 sequence (DNA): TGTGCCAGCAGCTTAGCGCCGGGGATTGGGCAGCCCCAGCATTTT. The chain combines TRBV7-8 with TRBJ1-5, with unresolved D. V was cut by 0 bases and J by 7 bases, with 13 bases left in between. The germline V gene encodes CDR1 SGHVS and CDR2 FQNEAQ. This CDR3 has 15 residues.

The rearrangement joins TRBV9 to TRBJ2-5; TRBD1 aligns across 8 bases. Germline V gene data show CDR1 as SGDLS and CDR2 as YYNGEE. The trim removed 2 bases at V and 1 base at J, leaving 1 base unmatched. The CDR3 extends over 14 amino acids. Here the CDR3 DNA reads TGTGCCAGCAGCGTGACAGGGGTCCAAGAGACCCAGTACTTC. It is translated as CASSVTGVQETQYF.

This sequence joins TRBV4-1 and TRBJ2-5, with D perhaps TRBD1 (5 bases). The CDR3 spans 16 residues. Trimming left V 0 bases short and J 4 bases short, with 15 bases between. Germline CDR1 reads MGHRA; CDR2 reads YSYEKL. CDR3 residues: CASSQDPGRGSETQYF. CDR3 nucleotides: TGCGCCAGCAGCCAAGATCCTGGAAGGGGATCAGAGACCCAGTACTTC.

This chain joins TRBV5-5 and TRBJ1-2, with D possibly matching TRBD1 (5 bases). The ends were cut back, 2 bases at V and 5 bases at J, with 10 bases in the middle. The CDR3 loop spans 13 amino acids. Germline CDR1 SGHKS, CDR2 YYEKEE (reference sequence). The CDR3 DNA is TGTGCCAGCAGCTTCGACAGATGGTATGGCTACACCTTC. Protein sequence: CASSFDRWYGYTF.

V usage is TRBV9 and J usage is TRBJ1-2; D may be TRBD1 (6 bases). With 3 bases removed from V and 5 bases from J, the gap between germline ends came to 17 bases. The CDR3 totals 15 residues. CDR1 and CDR2 (germline): SGDLS, YYNGEE. The CDR3 DNA sequence: TGTGCCAGCAGCGGAACAGGGTTAGGGTCTTATGGCTACACCTTC. Residues: CASSGTGLGSYGYTF.

The chain recombines TRBV27 with TRBJ1-2; D perhaps matches TRBD1 (5 bases). The CDR3 has 14 residues. In germline, CDR1 is MNHEY, CDR2 SMNVEV (reference sequence). V dropped 0 bases and J dropped 8 bases, with 13 bases sitting between them. CDR3 nucleotides: TGTGCCAGCAGTTTATCGGGGGACTGGGCCGGCTACACCTTC. Amino acids: CASSLSGDWAGYTF.